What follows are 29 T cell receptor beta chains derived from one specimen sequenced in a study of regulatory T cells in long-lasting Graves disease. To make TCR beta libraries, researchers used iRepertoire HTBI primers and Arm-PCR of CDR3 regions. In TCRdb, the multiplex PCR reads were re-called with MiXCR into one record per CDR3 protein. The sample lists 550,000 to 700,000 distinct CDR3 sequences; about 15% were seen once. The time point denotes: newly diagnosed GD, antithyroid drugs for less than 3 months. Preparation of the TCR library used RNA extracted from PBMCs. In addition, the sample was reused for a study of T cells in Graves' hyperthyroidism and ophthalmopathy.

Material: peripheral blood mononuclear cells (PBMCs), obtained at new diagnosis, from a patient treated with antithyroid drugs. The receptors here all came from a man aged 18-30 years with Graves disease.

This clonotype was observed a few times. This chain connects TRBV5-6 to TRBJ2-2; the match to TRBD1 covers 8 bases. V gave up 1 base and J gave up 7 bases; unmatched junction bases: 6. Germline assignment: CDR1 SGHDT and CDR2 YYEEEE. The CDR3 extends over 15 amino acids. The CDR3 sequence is CASSLQGARGGELFF. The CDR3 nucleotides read TGTGCCAGCAGCTTGCAGGGGGCGCGAGGCGGGGAGCTGTTTTTT.

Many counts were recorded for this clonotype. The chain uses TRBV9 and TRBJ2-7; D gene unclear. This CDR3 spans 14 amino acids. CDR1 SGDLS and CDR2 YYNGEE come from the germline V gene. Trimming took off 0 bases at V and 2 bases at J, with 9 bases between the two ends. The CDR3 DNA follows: TGTGCCAGCAGCGTAGACCGCGACACCTACGAGCAGTACTTC. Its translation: CASSVDRDTYEQYF.

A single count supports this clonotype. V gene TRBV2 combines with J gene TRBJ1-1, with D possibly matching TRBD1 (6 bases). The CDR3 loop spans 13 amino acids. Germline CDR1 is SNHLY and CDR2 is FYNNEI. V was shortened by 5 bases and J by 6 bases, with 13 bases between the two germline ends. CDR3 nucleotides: TGTGCCAGCAGTTTTCTGGGGGGCTCTGAAGCTTTCTTT. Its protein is CASSFLGGSEAFF.

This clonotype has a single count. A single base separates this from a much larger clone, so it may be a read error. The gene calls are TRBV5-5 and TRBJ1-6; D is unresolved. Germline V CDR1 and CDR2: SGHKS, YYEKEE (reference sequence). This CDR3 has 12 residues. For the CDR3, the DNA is TGCGCCAGCAGCTTGGAGGATTCACCCCTCCACTTT. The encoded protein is CASSLEDSPLHF.

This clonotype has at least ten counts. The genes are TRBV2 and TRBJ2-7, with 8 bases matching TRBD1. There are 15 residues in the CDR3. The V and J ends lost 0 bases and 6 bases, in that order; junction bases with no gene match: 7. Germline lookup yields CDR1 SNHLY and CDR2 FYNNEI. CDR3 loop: CASSEARTGIGEQYF. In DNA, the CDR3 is TGTGCCAGCAGTGAAGCTAGGACAGGGATAGGCGAGCAGTACTTC.

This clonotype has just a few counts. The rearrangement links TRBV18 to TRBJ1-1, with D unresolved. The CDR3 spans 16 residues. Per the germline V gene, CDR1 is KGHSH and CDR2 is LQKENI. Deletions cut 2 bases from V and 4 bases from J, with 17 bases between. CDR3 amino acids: CASSPARWGSGTEAFF. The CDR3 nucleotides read TGTGCCAGCTCACCAGCGCGGTGGGGTTCCGGCACTGAAGCTTTCTTT.

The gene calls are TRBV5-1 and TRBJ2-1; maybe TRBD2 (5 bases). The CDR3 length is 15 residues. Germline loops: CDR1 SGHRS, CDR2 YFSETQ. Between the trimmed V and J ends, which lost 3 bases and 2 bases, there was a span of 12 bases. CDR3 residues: CASSSPGVAYNEQFF. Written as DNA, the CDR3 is TGCGCCAGCAGCTCCCCCGGGGTCGCCTACAATGAGCAGTTCTTC. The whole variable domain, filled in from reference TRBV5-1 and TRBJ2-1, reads KAGVTQTPRYLIKTRGQQVTLSCSPISGHRSVSWYQQTPGQGLQFLFEYFSETQRNKGNFPGRFSGRQFSNSRSEMNVSTLELGDSALYLCASSSPGVAYNEQFFGPGTRLTVL.

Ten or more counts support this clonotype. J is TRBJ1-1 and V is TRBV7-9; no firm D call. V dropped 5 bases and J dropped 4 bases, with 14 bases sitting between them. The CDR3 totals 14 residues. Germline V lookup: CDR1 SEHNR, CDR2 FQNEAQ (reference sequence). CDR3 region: CASSRRTGSTEAFF. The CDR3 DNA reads TGTGCCAGCAGCCGAAGGACTGGCAGCACTGAAGCTTTCTTT.

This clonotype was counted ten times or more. The CDR3 here is CASSEWGDRGSQETQYF. CDR3 coding DNA: TGTGCCAGCAGTGAATGGGGGGACAGGGGGTCTCAAGAGACCCAGTACTTC. The rearrangement uses TRBV6-1 and TRBJ2-5, with TRBD1 matching over 11 bases. The CDR3 runs to 17 residues. Germline V gives CDR1 MNHNS, CDR2 SASEGT. V gave up 2 bases and J gave up 2 bases; unmatched junction bases: 7.

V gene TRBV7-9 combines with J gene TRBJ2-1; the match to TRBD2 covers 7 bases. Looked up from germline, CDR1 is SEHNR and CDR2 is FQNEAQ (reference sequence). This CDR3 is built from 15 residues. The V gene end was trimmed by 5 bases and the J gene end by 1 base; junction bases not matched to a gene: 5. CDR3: CASSGGTTSYNEQFF. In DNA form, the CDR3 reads TGTGCCAGCAGCGGCGGGACTACGTCCTACAATGAGCAGTTCTTC.

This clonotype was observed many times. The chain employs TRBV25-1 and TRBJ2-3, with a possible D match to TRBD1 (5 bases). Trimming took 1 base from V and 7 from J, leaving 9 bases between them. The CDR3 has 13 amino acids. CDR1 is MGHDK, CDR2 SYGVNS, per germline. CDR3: CASSESGSNTQYF. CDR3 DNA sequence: TGTGCCAGCAGTGAATCAGGGTCGAATACGCAGTATTTT.

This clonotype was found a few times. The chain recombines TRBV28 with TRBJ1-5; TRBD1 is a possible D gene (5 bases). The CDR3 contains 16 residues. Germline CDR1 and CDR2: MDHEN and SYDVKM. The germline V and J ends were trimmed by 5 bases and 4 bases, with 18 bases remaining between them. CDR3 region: CASSPVLGTENQPQHF. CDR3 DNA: TGTGCCAGCAGTCCCGTTTTAGGGACGGAGAATCAGCCCCAGCATTTT.

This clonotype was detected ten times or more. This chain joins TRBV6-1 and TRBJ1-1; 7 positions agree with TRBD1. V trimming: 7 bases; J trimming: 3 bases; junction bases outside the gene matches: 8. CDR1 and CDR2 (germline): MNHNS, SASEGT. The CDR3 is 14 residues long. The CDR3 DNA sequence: TGTGCCAGCAAGGTGACAGGGCGGGACACTGAAGCTTTCTTT. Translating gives CASKVTGRDTEAFF.

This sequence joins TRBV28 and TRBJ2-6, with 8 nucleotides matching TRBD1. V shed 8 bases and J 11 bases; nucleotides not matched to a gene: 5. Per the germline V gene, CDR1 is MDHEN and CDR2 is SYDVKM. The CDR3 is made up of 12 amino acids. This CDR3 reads CASEAGGDVLTF. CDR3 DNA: TGTGCCAGCGAAGCAGGGGGCGACGTCCTGACTTTC.

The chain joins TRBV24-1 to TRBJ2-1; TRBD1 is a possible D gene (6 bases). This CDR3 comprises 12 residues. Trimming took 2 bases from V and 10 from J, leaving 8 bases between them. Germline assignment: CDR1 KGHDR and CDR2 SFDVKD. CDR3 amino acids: CATSDSTGEQFF. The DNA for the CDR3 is TGTGCCACCAGTGATTCCACAGGGGAGCAGTTCTTC.

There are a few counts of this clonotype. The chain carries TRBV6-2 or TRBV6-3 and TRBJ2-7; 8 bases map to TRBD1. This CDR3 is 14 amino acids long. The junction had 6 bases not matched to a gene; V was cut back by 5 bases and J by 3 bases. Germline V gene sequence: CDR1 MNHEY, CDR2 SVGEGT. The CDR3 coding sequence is TGTGCCAGCAGTCCTCCGGGACAGGTCTACGAGCAGTACTTC. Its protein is CASSPPGQVYEQYF.

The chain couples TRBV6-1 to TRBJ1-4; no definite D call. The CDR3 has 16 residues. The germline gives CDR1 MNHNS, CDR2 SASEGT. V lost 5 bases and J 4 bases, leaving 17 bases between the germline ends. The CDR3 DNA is TGTGCCAGCAGTCCGGACGGAGGGATCGGTAATGAAAAACTGTTTTTT. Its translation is CASSPDGGIGNEKLFF.

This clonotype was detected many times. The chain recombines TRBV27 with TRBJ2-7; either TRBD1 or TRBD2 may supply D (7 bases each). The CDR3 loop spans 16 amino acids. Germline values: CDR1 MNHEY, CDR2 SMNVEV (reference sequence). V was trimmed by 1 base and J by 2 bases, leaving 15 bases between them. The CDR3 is CASSLLQGGTAYEQYF. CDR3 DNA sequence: TGTGCCAGCAGTTTATTGCAGGGAGGGACAGCCTACGAGCAGTACTTC.

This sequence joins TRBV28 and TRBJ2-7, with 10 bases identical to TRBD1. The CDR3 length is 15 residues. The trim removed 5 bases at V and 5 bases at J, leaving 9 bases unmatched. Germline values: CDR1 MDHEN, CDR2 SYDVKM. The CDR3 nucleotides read TGTGCCAGCAGTCCCTCCGGACAGGGGGGGAACGAGCAGTACTTC. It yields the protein CASSPSGQGGNEQYF. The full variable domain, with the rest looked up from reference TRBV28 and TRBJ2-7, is DVKVTQSSRYLVKRTGEKVFLECVQDMDHENMFWYRQDPGLGLRLIYFSYDVKMKEKGDIPEGYSVSREKKERFSLILESASTNQTSMYLCASSPSGQGGNEQYFGPGTRLTVT.

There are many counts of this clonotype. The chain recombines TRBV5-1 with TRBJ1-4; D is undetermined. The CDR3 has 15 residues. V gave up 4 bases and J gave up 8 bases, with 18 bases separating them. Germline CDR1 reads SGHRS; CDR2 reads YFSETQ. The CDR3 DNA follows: TGCGCCAGCAGCCCCACGTCTGTCGAACGAGAAAAACTGTTTTTT. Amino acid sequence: CASSPTSVEREKLFF. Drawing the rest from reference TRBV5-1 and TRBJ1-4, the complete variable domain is KAGVTQTPRYLIKTRGQQVTLSCSPISGHRSVSWYQQTPGQGLQFLFEYFSETQRNKGNFPGRFSGRQFSNSRSEMNVSTLELGDSALYLCASSPTSVEREKLFFGSGTQLSVL.

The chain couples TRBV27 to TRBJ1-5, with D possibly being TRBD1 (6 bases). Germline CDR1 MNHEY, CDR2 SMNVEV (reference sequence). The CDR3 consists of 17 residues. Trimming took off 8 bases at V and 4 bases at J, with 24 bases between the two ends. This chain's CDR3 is CASPLLRQTGDNQPQHF. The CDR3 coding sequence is TGTGCCAGCCCCCTTCTTAGGCAGACAGGAGATAATCAGCCCCAGCATTTT.

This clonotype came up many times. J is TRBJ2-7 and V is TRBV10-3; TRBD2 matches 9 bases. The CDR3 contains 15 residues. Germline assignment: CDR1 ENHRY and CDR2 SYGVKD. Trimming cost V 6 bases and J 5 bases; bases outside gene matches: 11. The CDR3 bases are TGTGCCATCAGCAGTAGCGGGAGAAATAGGAACGAGCAGTACTTC. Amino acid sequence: CAISSSGRNRNEQYF.

CDR3 residues: CASRGVQGLSHYGYTF. In nucleotides, the CDR3 is TGTGCCAGCAGGGGGGTCCAGGGGCTCTCGCACTATGGCTACACCTTC. The chain is built from TRBV2 and TRBJ1-2, with TRBD1 as a possible D gene (6 bases). This CDR3 spans 16 amino acids. Germline CDR1 and CDR2: SNHLY and FYNNEI. Trimming left V 6 bases short and J 3 bases short, with 20 bases between.

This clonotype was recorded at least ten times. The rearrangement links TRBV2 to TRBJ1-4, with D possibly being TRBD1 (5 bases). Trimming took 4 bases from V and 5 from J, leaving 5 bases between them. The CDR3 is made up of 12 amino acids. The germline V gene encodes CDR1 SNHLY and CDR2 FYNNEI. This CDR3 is CASSAGNEKLFF. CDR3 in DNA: TGTGCCAGCAGTGCAGGGAATGAAAAACTGTTTTTT.

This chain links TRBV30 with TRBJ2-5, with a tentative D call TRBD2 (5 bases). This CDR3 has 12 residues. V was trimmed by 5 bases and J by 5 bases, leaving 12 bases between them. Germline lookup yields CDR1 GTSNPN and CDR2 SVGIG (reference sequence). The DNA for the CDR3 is TGTGCCTGGGCCGGGGTAAGGGAGACCCAGTACTTC. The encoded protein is CAWAGVRETQYF.

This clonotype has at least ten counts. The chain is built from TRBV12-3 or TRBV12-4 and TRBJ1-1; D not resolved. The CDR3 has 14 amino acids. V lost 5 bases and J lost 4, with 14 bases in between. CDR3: CASSQDGWRTEAFF. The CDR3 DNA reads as TGTGCCAGCAGTCAGGACGGGTGGCGCACTGAAGCTTTCTTT.

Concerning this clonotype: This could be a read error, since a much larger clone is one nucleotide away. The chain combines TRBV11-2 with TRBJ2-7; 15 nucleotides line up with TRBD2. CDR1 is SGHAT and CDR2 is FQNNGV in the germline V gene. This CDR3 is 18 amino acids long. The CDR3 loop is CASSSDGTSGRSYNEQYF. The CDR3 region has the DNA TGCGCCAGCAGCTCTGACGGGACTAGCGGGAGGTCCTACAATGAGCAGTACTTC. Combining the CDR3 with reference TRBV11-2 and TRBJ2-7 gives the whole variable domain EAGVAQSPRYKIIEKRQSVAFWCNPISGHATLYWYQQILGQGPKLLIQFQNNGVVDDSQLPKDRFSAERLKGVDSTLKIQPAKLEDSAVYLCASSSDGTSGRSYNEQYFGPGTRLTVT.

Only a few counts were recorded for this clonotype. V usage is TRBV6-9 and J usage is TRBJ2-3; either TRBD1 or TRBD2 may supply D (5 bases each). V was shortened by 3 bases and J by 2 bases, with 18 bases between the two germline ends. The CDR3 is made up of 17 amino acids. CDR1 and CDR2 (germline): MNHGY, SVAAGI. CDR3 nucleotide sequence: TGTGCCAGCAGTTACGCCCCGGGGACGGCATACACAGATACGCAGTATTTT. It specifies CASSYAPGTAYTDTQYF.

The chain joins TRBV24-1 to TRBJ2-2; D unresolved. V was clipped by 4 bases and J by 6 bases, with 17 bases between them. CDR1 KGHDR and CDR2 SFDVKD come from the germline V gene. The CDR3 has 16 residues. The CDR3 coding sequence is TGTGCCACCAGTGACCGGGCGGCGGTAGCCCCCGGGGAGCTGTTTTTT. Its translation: CATSDRAAVAPGELFF.